The rows below give T cell receptor beta chains drawn from one sample of a study of blood T cell repertoires in COVID-19. The protocol was immunoSEQ multiplex PCR, while the TCRdb copy is restricted to in-frame clones and leaves out a portion. The sample includes a few hundred thousand clones, 84% seen only once; the top ten take about 1.5%. The material sequenced was peripheral blood. The receptors were sampled from a woman in her 40s who had recovered from COVID-19. Both conserved end residues are part of each CDR3. Fields, in order: J gene, clone size, D gene, V gene, CDR3 DNA, CDR3 protein. A D gene is named only where the DNA matches it firmly. Rows may omit the clone size; those that give it use once, few, many or a size class.

TRBJ2-1	-	TRBD1	TRBV19	TGTGCCAGTAGTTCGCGGACAGGGGCTAATGAGCAGTTCTTC	CASSSRTGANEQFF
TRBJ2-2	-	-	TRBV10-1	TGCGCCAGCTCCCGAAGGGGCAGAGAAAACACCGGGGAGCTGTTTTTT	CASSRRGRENTGELFF
TRBJ1-6	-	-	TRBV6-5	TGTGCCAGCAGTTCAGGGAATTCACCCCTCCACTTT	CASSSGNSPLHF
TRBJ1-1	-	-	TRBV5-1	TGCGCCAGCAGCTTCGCGCTGAACACTGAAGCTTTCTTT	CASSFALNTEAFF
TRBJ1-4	-	-	TRBV2	TGTGCCAGCAGTGAGGTGGGAGGTGAAAAACTGTTTTTT	CASSEVGGEKLFF
TRBJ1-2	-	-	TRBV28	TGTGCCAGCAGCCGAAGGGCAGGGATCGGCTACACCTTC	CASSRRAGIGYTF
TRBJ1-2	-	-	TRBV12-5	TGTGCTAGTGGTTTGGACAGAACTAACTATGGCTACACCTTC	CASGLDRTNYGYTF
TRBJ2-7	-	-	TRBV7-9	TGTGCCAGCAGCGGGGCAGTCTACTACGAGCAGTACTTC	CASSGAVYYEQYF
TRBJ1-1	-	-	TRBV24-1	TGTGCCACCAGTGATCCATCCGGAGGCCAAGAGGCTGAAGCTTTCTTT	CATSDPSGGQEAEAFF
TRBJ2-3	-	-	TRBV24-1	TGTGCCACCAGTGATCACCGATTACAGGGCGGTACGCAGTATTTT	CATSDHRLQGGTQYF
TRBJ1-5	-	TRBD1	TRBV5-8	TGTGCCAGCAGCTTCTGGGGACAGGGATACGGCAGCAATCAGCCCCAGCATTTT	CASSFWGQGYGSNQPQHF
TRBJ2-2	-	TRBD2	TRBV2	TGTGCCAGCAGTGTTGAGCGGGGTTCCACCGGGGAGCTGTTTTTT	CASSVERGSTGELFF
TRBJ2-5	-	TRBD1	TRBV20-1	TGCAGTGGACACAGGGGAGAGACCCAGTACTTC	CSGHRGETQYF
TRBJ2-3	-	-	TRBV6-5	TGTGCCAGCAGTCGGCAACTGGGGCGTGGAGATACGCAGTATTTT	CASSRQLGRGDTQYF
TRBJ2-1	-	TRBD2	TRBV5-6	TGTGCCAGCAGCTTGGCAGCGGGGGGATACAATGAGCAGTTCTTC	CASSLAAGGYNEQFF
TRBJ2-1	-	-	TRBV20-1	TGCAGTGCTAGTACTCCGACAGGCCCCTACAATGAGCAGTTCTTC	CSASTPTGPYNEQFF
TRBJ1-2	-	TRBD1	TRBV6-5	TGTGCCAGCAGTTACCAGGACAGGGAGGCCGGCTACACCTTC	CASSYQDREAGYTF
TRBJ1-2	few	TRBD1	TRBV29-1	TGCAGCGTTCTCAAGACAGGGGAGGATGGCTATGGCTACACCTTC	CSVLKTGEDGYGYTF
TRBJ1-1	few	TRBD1	TRBV6-5	TGTGCCAGCAGCTACGACAGGGGAACTGAAGCTTTCTTT	CASSYDRGTEAFF
TRBJ2-7	-	TRBD1	TRBV24-1	TGTGCCACCAGTGGAAGGACAGGCGGCGACGAGCAGTACTTC	CATSGRTGGDEQYF
TRBJ1-1	-	-	TRBV3-1/TRBV3-2	TGTGCCAGCAGCCCGGGAAACGTGCGGCCCCGGACTTTCTTT	CASSPGNVRPRTFF
TRBJ2-6	once	-	TRBV27	TGTGCCAGCAGACCCCTGGACACGGCGATCTCTGGGGCCAACGTCCTGACTTTC	CASRPLDTAISGANVLTF
TRBJ2-1	-	TRBD2	TRBV15	TGTGCCACCAGCAGAGAACTAGCGGGGGGGCATTACAATGAGCAGTTCTTC	CATSRELAGGHYNEQFF
TRBJ2-5	once	TRBD1	TRBV7-7	TGTGCCAGCAGCTTAGCACAGGGGGGCGGGGAGACCCAGTACTTC	CASSLAQGGGETQYF
TRBJ1-1	-	-	TRBV5-4	TGTGCCAGCAGCCCTAAAACAGGGAGCGACACTGAAGCTTTCTTT	CASSPKTGSDTEAFF
TRBJ2-5	-	TRBD2	TRBV27	TGTGCCAGCAGTCCCCTCCTAGCGGGGGGCCAGCTGGCCCAGTACTTC	CASSPLLAGGQLAQYF
TRBJ1-3	once	TRBD1	TRBV7-9	TGTGCCAGCAGCCCCTACTCCGGACAGGGCTCTGGAAACACCATATATTTT	CASSPYSGQGSGNTIYF
TRBJ2-7	few	TRBD1	TRBV29-1	TGCAGCGCCCAGGGACAGGGGGCCTACGAGCAGTACTTC	CSAQGQGAYEQYF
TRBJ2-3	-	TRBD2	TRBV18	TGTGCCAGCTCACCACCGGGGGGGGCAGATACGCAGTATTTT	CASSPPGGADTQYF
TRBJ1-1	-	-	TRBV6-6	TGTGCCAGCAGTTACCTGGACAGCCAAAACACTGAAGCTTTCTTT	CASSYLDSQNTEAFF
TRBJ2-2	-	-	TRBV2	TGTGCCAGCTCAGGGTTGGCTCTCGGGGAGCTGTTTTTT	CASSGLALGELFF
TRBJ1-1	-	-	TRBV24-1	TGTGCCACCAGCTCTAACACAGGGTGGGGGTCGCGTTTCTTT	CATSSNTGWGSRFF
TRBJ1-5	-	TRBD1	TRBV7-2	TGTGCCAGCAGCGCACAGTCGACAGGGGAAAGCAATCAGCCCCAGCATTTT	CASSAQSTGESNQPQHF
TRBJ1-1	-	-	TRBV9	TGTGCCAGCAGCGCAGGCTACACCACTGAAGCTTTCTTT	CASSAGYTTEAFF
TRBJ2-2	once	-	TRBV4-1	TGCGCCAGCAGCCAACCCTGGGCGGGCCCGTTTTTT	CASSQPWAGPFF
TRBJ2-5	-	TRBD2	TRBV7-6	TGTGCCAGCAGCTTGGACTCAGCGGGGGGTTGGAAGACCCAGTACTTC	CASSLDSAGGWKTQYF
TRBJ1-1	-	TRBD1	TRBV5-4	TGTGCCAGCAGCTTTGATGGGGACAGGCGGGCTTTCTTT	CASSFDGDRRAFF
TRBJ2-2	-	-	TRBV4-2	TGTGCCAGCAGCCAAGTTAGGGAGGCGAACACCGGGGAGCTGTTTTTT	CASSQVREANTGELFF
TRBJ2-2	once	TRBD2	TRBV5-1	TGCGCCAGCAGCTTGGGGTATCTAGCGGGGGCTTACACCGGGGAGCTGTTTTTT	CASSLGYLAGAYTGELFF
TRBJ1-1	-	TRBD1	TRBV6-1	TGTGCCAGCAGTGAAGGCACTACAGGGGGCGATGAAGCTTTCTTT	CASSEGTTGGDEAFF
TRBJ1-2	-	-	TRBV2	TGTGCCAGCAGTGCACAGGGAATCTATGGCTACACCTTC	CASSAQGIYGYTF
TRBJ2-1	-	-	TRBV5-1	TGCGCCAGCAGCCTTCTGGGACACAACAATGAGCAGTTCTTC	CASSLLGHNNEQFF
TRBJ1-4	-	-	TRBV30	TGTGCCTGGAGCGCCCCTCCCCTCGGTATAGAGGTGTTTTTT	CAWSAPPLGIEVFF
TRBJ1-1	-	-	TRBV10-3	TGTGCCATCAGTGAGTCAGGGAGGAACACTGAAGCTTTCTTT	CAISESGRNTEAFF
TRBJ1-2	-	-	TRBV30	TGTGCCTGGAGTAAAACAGGGAGGGTTTATGGCTACACCTTC	CAWSKTGRVYGYTF
TRBJ1-2	-	-	TRBV6-2/TRBV6-3	TGTGCCAGCAGTTACCAGGGGACCTCAATTAACTATGGCTACACCTTC	CASSYQGTSINYGYTF
TRBJ1-2	-	TRBD1	TRBV28	TGTGCCAGCAGTTTTGAAGGACAGGGCGTCTATGGCTACACCTTC	CASSFEGQGVYGYTF